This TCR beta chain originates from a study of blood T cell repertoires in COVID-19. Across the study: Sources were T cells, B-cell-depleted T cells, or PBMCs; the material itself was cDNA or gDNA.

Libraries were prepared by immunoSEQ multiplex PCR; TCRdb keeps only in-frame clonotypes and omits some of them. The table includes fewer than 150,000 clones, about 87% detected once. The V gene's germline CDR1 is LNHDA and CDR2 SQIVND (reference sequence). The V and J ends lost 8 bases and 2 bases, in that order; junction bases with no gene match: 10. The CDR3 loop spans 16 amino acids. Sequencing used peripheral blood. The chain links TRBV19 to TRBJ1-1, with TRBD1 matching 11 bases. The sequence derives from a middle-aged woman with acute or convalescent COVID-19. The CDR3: CASEHRDRGANTEAFF. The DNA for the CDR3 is TGTGCCAGTGAGCACCGGGACAGGGGGGCCAACACTGAAGCTTTCTTT.